This T cell receptor beta chain was observed in a study of cytomegalovirus exposure and HLA in healthy donors. PCR primers comprised 60 Vbeta and 13 Jbeta primers. TCRdb's table, derived via immunoSEQ multiplex PCR, lists solely in-frame clones and lacks some. Among 170,000 or so clones, 70% to 90% were seen once, and the ten largest hold 2% to 2.5%. Those who donated were healthy bone marrow donors. Points from the study as a whole: Both high specificity and high sensitivity reportedly marked the classifier's diagnosis of cytomegalovirus status. Clonal expansion was found to be greater in HLA-associated TCR beta chains than in equally common others in a later analysis.

In regard to this clone: Its target is not known.

The sample taken for sequencing was PBMCs. The source of this sequence is a woman in her twenties or thirties in good health and CMV-seronegative.

The CDR3 reads CASSVAGGLPYEQYF. DNA for the CDR3: TGTGCCAGCAGCGTAGCAGGGGGCCTCCCCTACGAGCAGTACTTC. The V gene is TRBV9, the J gene TRBJ2-7; 8 positions match TRBD1. Germline trimming cut 0 bases from V and 2 bases from J; bases unmatched to any gene: 4. From germline, CDR1 is SGDLS and CDR2 YYNGEE. This CDR3 has 15 amino acids.